One TCR beta chain is described in this entry. The data are from a study of blood T cell repertoires in COVID-19. CDR1 is GTSNPN, CDR2 SVGIG, per germline (reference sequence). This CDR3 has 12 amino acids. V dropped 2 bases and J dropped 10; count of bases not matched to a gene: 3. The protocol was immunoSEQ multiplex PCR, while the TCRdb copy is restricted to in-frame clones and leaves out a portion. The data contain some 320,000 clones, 85% of them seen just once; the ten biggest clones take up 1.5% to 2%. The source material was PBMCs or T cells enriched from blood (not recorded which). This rearrangement joins TRBV30 to TRBJ2-1; 9 bases match TRBD2. The receptor's source is a woman aged 30 to 39 who had been exposed to COVID-19. CDR3 bases: TGTGCCTGGAGTCTACTAGCGGGCGAGCAGTTCTTC. Residues: CAWSLLAGEQFF.